This T cell receptor beta chain was found in a study of CD8 T cells in ankylosing spondylitis (dated 2017 in TCRdb). In the study overall: The study set out to find disease-linked TCR variants by profiling T cell receptor beta repertoires in ankylosing spondylitis patients and healthy donors. The full study cohort comprised approximately 23 ankylosing spondylitis patients and over 95 healthy donors. Samples of peripheral blood were taken, and for ankylosing spondylitis patients, synovial fluid was collected as well.

Sequencing was carried out with an Illumina HiSeq 2500. Quantitative 5'-RACE with molecular barcodes was the method used to prepare the TCR beta libraries. Per the original workflow: A new computational method based on a probabilistic model of VDJ rearrangement was used to identify disease-linked TCR variants. TCRdb reprocessed the public reads (quality trimming at Q25 with fastp, clone calling with MiXCR) and kept in-frame beta chains. Records with the same CDR3 protein are collapsed into one entry carrying the most frequent genes and DNA. The authors' filters were not applied to this entry. For this sample there are 150,000 to 200,000 distinct CDR3 sequences; 30% to 40% appear just once. About 5.5% of the sample belongs to the ten largest clones. This clonotype has at least ten counts. Its specific antigen is unknown. One base away there is no much larger clone; base qualities are not given. Measured from the cysteine to the phenylalanine, the CDR3 is 16 residues long. The kept DNA is CDR3 alone, 48 bases in frame from the first base. Germline trimming amounts to 6 bases on V and 0 bases on J, with 7 as the count of junction bases outside the gene matches.

Synovial fluid samples and blood samples obtained from the same ankylosing spondylitis patients were matched. Results and caveats for the whole study, not just this receptor: The disease-linked clones had a CD8+ phenotype and were found at relatively low frequencies in peripheral blood. Some of the motif variants had been reported before in the synovial fluid and blood of reactive arthritis patients, a finding that suggests common disease-initiation mechanisms. According to the report, matched synovial fluid samples from ankylosing spondylitis patients were significantly enriched for the disease-linked clones. A TCR beta motif made up of 7 to 9 highly homologous amino acid variants appeared to be characteristic of blood from ankylosing spondylitis patients.

The TCR comes from a male donor with ankylosing spondylitis. Sequences were obtained from synovial fluid, either unsorted or a sorted T cell fraction (not recorded which). The V gene is TRBV12-3 or TRBV12-4 and the J gene is TRBJ2-1; 8 middle bases align to TRBD1. The DNA is TGTGCCAGCAGACCTAATACAGGGGGCTCCTACAATGAGCAGTTCTTC. It specifies CASRPNTGGSYNEQFF.